The clone carrying this T cell receptor beta chain was detected only a few times. Its matching antigen is unknown. This sample stems from a study of cytomegalovirus exposure and HLA in healthy donors. Whole-study context: When just under 400 donors were genotyped, approximately 80% of them were found to fall in the Caucasian-associated ancestry cluster. General observations from the study: Sequencing had likely introduced a cluster of highly shared sequence variants as an artifact. Later on, a genetic analysis was performed. It linked a missense variant in DCLRE1C with V- and J-gene trimming of TCR beta.

Primers for the PCR totalled 60 Vbeta and 13 Jbeta. Repertoires were generated with immunoSEQ multiplex PCR, while TCRdb's copy carries only in-frame clones and drops some. The sample carries around 150,000 clones, approximately 80% recorded once. Sample: PBMCs. The receptor's source is a woman aged 40 to 55 in good health and CMV-seronegative.

CDR3 DNA: TGTGCCAGCGGACACAACACTGAAGCTTTCTTT. Protein product: CASGHNTEAFF. The V gene is TRBV6-6, the J gene TRBJ1-1; D is perhaps TRBD1 (5 bases). With 8 bases removed from V and 2 bases from J, the gap between germline ends came to 6 bases. The germline V gene encodes CDR1 MNHNY and CDR2 SVGAGI (reference sequence). This CDR3 spans 11 amino acids.